This record concerns one T cell receptor (beta chain) sequence. How the authors handled the data: Amplification of reference gene primers provided the estimated nucleated cell counts. The table came from immunoSEQ multiplex PCR; TCRdb's copy has only in-frame clones and leaves some out. The DNA was the basis for D and trimming; V, J and clone size are from that table. The data show some 150,000 clones, 85% to 90% seen once. With V trimmed by 0 bases and J by 9 bases, 5 bases remained unmatched. The germline V gene has CDR1 ENHRY and CDR2 SYGVKD. The CDR3 sequence is 16 residues long. These data originate in a study of blood T cell repertoires in COVID-19. Overall study: Nucleic acid was either cDNA or gDNA, and it came from T cells, B-cell-depleted T cells, or PBMCs.

Participants, about 18 to 89 years old, spanned approximately 26 US areas. Donors were grouped by their self-reported clinical history. Sequenced input: PBMCs or T cells enriched from blood (not recorded which). The rearrangement uses TRBV10-3 and TRBJ2-1, with TRBD2 matching 13 bases. This clonotype was sampled from a woman aged 25 to 39 with acute COVID-19. The CDR3 loop reads CAISESRTSGGGEQFF. CDR3 in DNA: TGTGCCATCAGTGAGTCGAGAACTAGCGGGGGGGGTGAGCAGTTCTTC.